Following are 30 T cell receptor beta chains from one sample sequenced in a study of T cells in Graves' hyperthyroidism and ophthalmopathy. Amplification yielded TCR beta CDR3 regions, with RNA transcripts as the source. HTBI primers were the set used in a first-round RT-PCR of the TCR CDR3. From the multiplex PCR reads, TCRdb called clonotypes with MiXCR, one entry per CDR3 protein. In the table there are hundreds of thousands of distinct CDR3 sequences, 16% of which are singletons. Sequenced sample: blood. The receptors were sampled from a woman younger than 30 with Graves' hyperthyroidism.

Worth noting for this clonotype: The junction differs from germline at one of its ends, possibly a read error. The chain's CDR3 is CSARGTSGTYNGQFF. The CDR3, as DNA: TGCAGTGCTAGAGGGACTAGCGGGACATACAATGGGCAGTTCTTC. J is TRBJ2-1 and V is TRBV20-1; 12 positions match TRBD2. Germline V gene data show CDR1 as DFQATT and CDR2 as SNEGSKA (reference sequence). This CDR3 has 15 residues.

The table lists this clonotype with many counts. This chain connects TRBV20-1 to TRBJ2-7; D gene unclear. From germline, CDR1 is DFQATT and CDR2 SNEGSKA (reference sequence). The CDR3 has 13 amino acids. Trimming removed 1 base from V and 2 bases from J, with 9 bases in between. CDR3 region: CSARGGEAYEQYF. For the CDR3, the DNA is TGCAGTGCTAGAGGAGGAGAGGCCTACGAGCAGTACTTC.

This clonotype has just a few counts. V is TRBV7-8 and J is TRBJ2-7, with TRBD2 matching 7 bases. Looked up from germline, CDR1 is SGHVS and CDR2 is FQNEAQ. Unmatched junction bases numbered 11, after V lost 3 bases and J lost 0 bases. There are 17 residues in the CDR3. The DNA for the CDR3 is TGTGCCAGCAGCTTCCTCAGCGGGACGGCAAGCTCCTACGAGCAGTACTTC. It codes for CASSFLSGTASSYEQYF.

This clonotype showed up many times. V is TRBV29-1 and J is TRBJ2-5, with 8 bases aligning to TRBD2. CDR1 is SQVTM, CDR2 ANQGSEA, per germline. J gave up 3 bases and V 5 bases, and 5 bases lay outside the gene matches. CDR3 length: 13 residues. The CDR3 spells CSVLRGAKETQYF. Written as DNA, the CDR3 is TGCAGCGTTTTGCGGGGGGCCAAAGAGACCCAGTACTTC.

V gene TRBV20-1 combines with J gene TRBJ1-5, with 7 positions matching TRBD1. The V gene's germline CDR1 is DFQATT and CDR2 SNEGSKA (reference sequence). J gave up 6 bases and V 1 base, and 9 bases lay outside the gene matches. The CDR3 spans 15 residues. This CDR3 is CSARVGRGSFQPQHF. CDR3 coding DNA: TGCAGTGCTAGAGTAGGCAGGGGGTCGTTTCAGCCCCAGCATTTT.

The genes are TRBV20-1 and TRBJ1-2; no firm D call. The ends were cut back, 6 bases at V and 1 base at J, with 15 bases in the middle. This CDR3 has 14 residues. CDR1 and CDR2 (germline): DFQATT, SNEGSKA (reference sequence). The CDR3 loop reads CSALKELDNYGYTF. CDR3 bases: TGCAGTGCCCTAAAAGAATTAGATAACTATGGCTACACCTTC.

This clonotype was counted many times. The V and J genes are TRBV20-1 and TRBJ2-7; 9 bases align to TRBD1. V shed 0 bases and J 2 bases; nucleotides not matched to a gene: 5. There are 15 residues in the CDR3. Germline CDR1 is DFQATT and CDR2 is SNEGSKA (reference sequence). The CDR3 is CSARDPGQGTYEQYF. The CDR3 DNA reads TGCAGTGCTAGAGACCCGGGACAGGGCACCTACGAGCAGTACTTC.

At least ten counts were recorded for this clonotype. The rearrangement joins TRBV5-1 to TRBJ1-1; 8 positions match TRBD1. From germline, CDR1 is SGHRS and CDR2 YFSETQ. With V trimmed by 2 bases and J by 4 bases, 10 bases remained unmatched. This CDR3 has 16 residues. CDR3 in DNA: TGCGCCAGCAGCTTCGGACAGGGCCTGGGGAGCACTGAAGCTTTCTTT. Encoded protein: CASSFGQGLGSTEAFF. Combining the CDR3 with reference TRBV5-1 and TRBJ1-1 gives the whole variable domain KAGVTQTPRYLIKTRGQQVTLSCSPISGHRSVSWYQQTPGQGLQFLFEYFSETQRNKGNFPGRFSGRQFSNSRSEMNVSTLELGDSALYLCASSFGQGLGSTEAFFGQGTRLTVV.

This clonotype was picked up many times. The chain joins TRBV29-1 to TRBJ1-5, with D maybe TRBD1 (5 bases). V gave up 4 bases and J gave up 2 bases, with 9 bases separating them. Germline loops: CDR1 SQVTM, CDR2 ANQGSEA. This CDR3 contains 13 residues. Here the CDR3 reads CSVGGERNQPQHF. The CDR3 coding sequence is TGCAGCGTTGGAGGGGAGCGCAATCAGCCCCAGCATTTT.

There are a few counts of this clonotype. V and J are TRBV18 and TRBJ2-1; the D is unclear. Trimming cost V 3 bases and J 5 bases, with 17 bases left between them. There are 16 residues in the CDR3. The germline CDR1 and CDR2 sequences are KGHSH and LQKENI. DNA for the CDR3: TGTGCCAGCTCACCTCGTGCGGTGGGAACGAACAATGAGCAGTTCTTC. Translation: CASSPRAVGTNNEQFF.

J is TRBJ2-1 and V is TRBV28, with 7 positions matching TRBD2. The CDR3 contains 13 residues. In germline, CDR1 is MDHEN, CDR2 SYDVKM. The CDR3: CAERAGVGYEQFF. The CDR3 nucleotides read TGTGCGGAGAGGGCGGGAGTCGGGTATGAGCAGTTCTTC.

Only a few counts were recorded for this clonotype. The rearrangement links TRBV13 to TRBJ2-1; possible D gene TRBD1, 5 bases. The V end was cut by 1 base, the J end by 7 bases, with 11 bases between. CDR1 and CDR2 (germline): PRHDT, FYEKMQ (reference sequence). The CDR3 length is 14 residues. The CDR3 sequence: CASSLEAGMNEQFF. The CDR3 DNA is TGTGCCAGCAGCTTAGAGGCAGGGATGAATGAGCAGTTCTTC.

In this sample, this clonotype turned up many times. V gene TRBV18 combines with J gene TRBJ2-5; no clear D. The CDR3 is 13 residues long. The V gene's germline CDR1 is KGHSH and CDR2 LQKENI. V was shortened by 6 bases and J by 3 bases, with 11 bases between the two germline ends. The CDR3 spells CASSRSREETQYF. The CDR3, as DNA: TGTGCCAGCTCTCGTTCCCGGGAAGAGACCCAGTACTTC.

This clonotype was recorded many times. This sequence joins TRBV10-3 and TRBJ1-1, with D perhaps matching TRBD1 (6 bases). This CDR3 is 14 amino acids long. The germline V gene has CDR1 ENHRY and CDR2 SYGVKD. V lost 7 bases, J lost 1 base, and 13 bases lay in between. In nucleotides, the CDR3 is TGTGCCATCAACACCCGGGACACGAACACTGAAGCTTTCTTT. It codes for CAINTRDTNTEAFF.

The gene calls are TRBV19 and TRBJ1-6; maybe TRBD1 (5 bases). The germline V and J ends were trimmed by 8 bases and 7 bases, with 12 bases remaining between them. Germline loops: CDR1 LNHDA, CDR2 SQIVND (reference sequence). This CDR3 is built from 13 residues. The CDR3: CASQNNRNSPLHF. The CDR3 DNA reads as TGTGCCAGTCAAAACAACAGGAATTCACCCCTCCACTTT.

This clonotype was seen repeatedly, ten times or more. The V gene is TRBV19, the J gene TRBJ2-7, with D tentatively TRBD1 (5 bases). V was shortened by 3 bases and J by 0 bases, with 9 bases between the two germline ends. The CDR3 is 14 amino acids. Germline CDR1 LNHDA, CDR2 SQIVND (reference sequence). The CDR3 sequence: CASSMRQNSYEQYF. In nucleotides, the CDR3 is TGTGCCAGTAGTATGCGACAGAACTCCTACGAGCAGTACTTC. The whole variable domain, remainder taken from reference TRBV19 and TRBJ2-7, is DGGITQSPKYLFRKEGQNVTLSCEQNLNHDAMYWYRQDPGQGLRLIYYSQIVNDFQKGDIAEGYSVSREKKESFPLTVTSAQKNPTAFYLCASSMRQNSYEQYFGPGTRLTVT.

The chain uses TRBV15 and TRBJ1-5; D unresolved. Germline V gene data show CDR1 as LNHNV and CDR2 as YYDKDF (reference sequence). Deletions cut 4 bases from V and 7 bases from J, with 32 bases between. This CDR3 is 20 amino acids long. The CDR3 DNA reads as TGTGCCACCAGCACAAGTTCTAGGCCGTTTCTTGGTAAACCAAGGCAGCCCCAGCATTTT. Translating it yields CATSTSSRPFLGKPRQPQHF.

The rearrangement links TRBV3-1 to TRBJ2-2; 9 nucleotides match TRBD2. The germline gives CDR1 LGHDT, CDR2 YNNKEL (reference sequence). J lost 4 bases, V lost 4 bases, and 7 bases had no gene match. This CDR3 has 16 amino acids. The CDR3 loop is CASSLRTTSGTGELFF. In DNA form, the CDR3 reads TGTGCCAGCAGCCTAAGGACGACTAGCGGCACCGGGGAGCTGTTTTTT.

This clonotype came up a few times. V usage is TRBV29-1 and J usage is TRBJ1-1; D is perhaps TRBD1 (6 bases). Trimming removed 8 bases from V and 4 bases from J, with 14 bases in between. The CDR3 is 12 amino acids. Germline V CDR1 and CDR2: SQVTM, ANQGSEA. This CDR3 reads CSISQGGTEAFF. The CDR3 DNA reads as TGCAGCATCAGCCAAGGGGGCACTGAAGCTTTCTTT. Together with reference TRBV29-1 and TRBJ1-1, the CDR3 gives the full variable domain: SAVISQKPSRDICQRGTSLTIQCQVDSQVTMMFWYRQQPGQSLTLIATANQGSEATYESGFVIDKFPISRPNLTFSTLTVSNMSPEDSSIYLCSISQGGTEAFFGQGTRLTVV.

This clonotype was seen repeatedly, ten times or more. CDR3 nucleotides: TGTGCCAGCAGTTTGCGCGAGCAGTACTTC. Translating gives CASSLREQYF. The chain is built from TRBV28 and TRBJ2-7; D remains unclear. CDR1 and CDR2 (germline): MDHEN, SYDVKM. This CDR3 contains 10 residues. Trimming left V 3 bases short and J 6 bases short, with 3 bases between.

Many counts were recorded for this clonotype. The V gene is TRBV11-2, the J gene TRBJ2-1, with TRBD2 matching over 9 bases. Germline values: CDR1 SGHAT, CDR2 FQNNGV. With 7 bases clipped from V and 9 bases from J, the junction kept 10 bases outside the gene matches. The CDR3 consists of 14 residues. The CDR3 region is CASTLAGGRAEQFF. DNA of the CDR3: TGTGCCAGCACCTTGGCGGGAGGGCGAGCTGAGCAGTTCTTC. The entire variable domain, with the rest obtained from reference TRBV11-2 and TRBJ2-1, is as follows: EAGVAQSPRYKIIEKRQSVAFWCNPISGHATLYWYQQILGQGPKLLIQFQNNGVVDDSQLPKDRFSAERLKGVDSTLKIQPAKLEDSAVYLCASTLAGGRAEQFFGPGTRLTVL.

This clonotype was seen many times. The CDR3 here is CASRVWGRNNSPLHF. The CDR3 nucleotides read TGTGCCAGCAGGGTGTGGGGCCGAAATAATTCACCCCTCCACTTT. The chain is built from TRBV6-1 and TRBJ1-6; D possibly corresponds to TRBD1 (5 bases). Germline CDR1 MNHNS, CDR2 SASEGT. The length of the CDR3 is 15 residues. V was cut by 6 bases and J by 5 bases, with 14 bases left in between.

This clonotype was found many times. The chain employs TRBV12-3 or TRBV12-4 and TRBJ2-2, with a weak D call TRBD2 (5 bases). V was trimmed by 3 bases and J by 6 bases, leaving 8 bases between them. The CDR3 extends over 13 amino acids. The CDR3 region is CASSFLGAGELFF. DNA for the CDR3: TGTGCCAGCAGTTTTCTCGGGGCCGGGGAGCTGTTTTTT.

This clonotype has only one observation. The chain has TRBV15 and TRBJ1-2; D call uncertain. Germline lookup yields CDR1 LNHNV and CDR2 YYDKDF (reference sequence). CDR3 length equals 13 residues. V lost 0 bases and J lost 1, with 3 bases in between. The DNA of the CDR3 is TGTGCCACCAGCAGAGATGGTAACTATGGCTACACCTTC. Protein product: CATSRDGNYGYTF. The full variable domain, with the rest looked up from reference TRBV15 and TRBJ1-2, is DAMVIQNPRYQVTQFGKPVTLSCSQTLNHNVMYWYQQKSSQAPKLLFHYYDKDFNNEADTPDNFQSRRPNTSFCFLDIRSPGLGDTAMYLCATSRDGNYGYTFGSGTRLTVV.

This rearrangement joins TRBV7-9 to TRBJ2-6; D possibly uses TRBD1 or TRBD2 (6 bases each). CDR3 length: 18 residues. Trimming left V 1 base short and J 4 bases short, with 17 bases between. The germline gives CDR1 SEHNR, CDR2 FQNEAQ (reference sequence). The CDR3 loop reads CASSLVGGLGSGANVLTF. The CDR3 nucleotides are TGTGCCAGCAGCTTAGTGGGGGGCTTGGGTTCCGGGGCCAACGTCCTGACTTTC.

V usage is TRBV9 and J usage is TRBJ1-1, with D uncertain. Trimming cost V 0 bases and J 6 bases, with 12 bases left between them. CDR3 length equals 14 residues. Germline V gene data show CDR1 as SGDLS and CDR2 as YYNGEE. CDR3 residues: CASSVAPREAEAFF. The CDR3 nucleotides read TGTGCCAGCAGCGTAGCTCCTCGTGAGGCTGAAGCTTTCTTT.

The table lists this clonotype with many counts. V is TRBV6-2 or TRBV6-3 and J is TRBJ1-2; the D is unclear. The V gene lost 3 bases and the J gene lost 6 bases, with 14 bases spanning the gap. Germline CDR1 MNHEY, CDR2 SVGEGT. The CDR3 runs 14 residues. The CDR3 reads CASSYLGGSDGYTF. CDR3 nucleotide sequence: TGTGCCAGCAGTTATTTGGGAGGTTCGGATGGCTACACCTTC.

This clonotype has a count of ten or more. The chain is built from TRBV5-1 and TRBJ2-3; 7 positions match TRBD1. Germline CDR1 is SGHRS and CDR2 is YFSETQ. J gave up 5 bases and V 1 base, and 10 bases lay outside the gene matches. There are 16 residues in the CDR3. The CDR3 coding sequence is TGCGCCAGCAGCTTGCAGACAGGGCTCGGAATAGATACGCAGTATTTT. This translates into CASSLQTGLGIDTQYF. Full variable domain (remainder filled in from reference TRBV5-1 and TRBJ2-3): KAGVTQTPRYLIKTRGQQVTLSCSPISGHRSVSWYQQTPGQGLQFLFEYFSETQRNKGNFPGRFSGRQFSNSRSEMNVSTLELGDSALYLCASSLQTGLGIDTQYFGPGTRLTVL.

J is TRBJ2-7 and V is TRBV15; D ambiguous. This CDR3 comprises 13 residues. Germline values: CDR1 LNHNV, CDR2 YYDKDF (reference sequence). V lost 0 bases and J 4 bases, leaving 7 bases between the germline ends. CDR3 nucleotide sequence: TGTGCCACCAGCAGAGAGGAGTCGTACGAGCAGTACTTC. Its translation is CATSREESYEQYF.

This clonotype was observed many times. V is TRBV6-1 and J is TRBJ2-7; 7 bases fit TRBD2. After removal of 3 bases from V and 3 bases from J, the junction contained 14 bases not matched to a gene. From germline, CDR1 is MNHNS and CDR2 SASEGT. CDR3 length equals 17 residues. CDR3 region: CASSDPIVRGSNYEQYF. Here the CDR3 DNA reads TGTGCCAGCAGTGATCCTATTGTGCGGGGGTCTAACTACGAGCAGTACTTC.